These T cell receptor beta chains were read from a single sample in a study of shared clonotypes between healthy human individuals. Repertoires were generated with immunoSEQ multiplex PCR, while TCRdb's copy carries only in-frame clones and drops some. The sample contains roughly 2.6 million clones, around nine tenths of which appear only once. The sequencing input was naive CD4+ T cells sorted from blood. These receptors all stem from a man between 18 and 35 years old in good health. The conserved cysteine and the conserved F or W are not part of the CDR3 here. Each record gives: CDR3 length, J gene, V gene, CDR3 protein.

>9|TRBJ2-5|TRBV6-5
ASSYRGTQY
>13|TRBJ2-2|TRBV7-6
ASSQRTGTTGELF
>11|TRBJ1-1|TRBV19
ASLSWENTEAF
>11|TRBJ1-5|TRBV29-1
SVDLGDRQPQH
>15|TRBJ1-4|TRBV7-2
ASSLAEVTGSNEKLF
>11|TRBJ2-7|TRBV6-6
ASSLGTAYEQY
>16|TRBJ2-2|TRBV18
ASSPPGQGFANTGELF
>10|TRBJ1-5|TRBV16
ASSRSPQPQH
>12|TRBJ2-2|TRBV30
AWSVTGHTGELF
>15|TRBJ2-5|TRBV14
ASSQKIPGRGGETQY
>12|TRBJ1-6|TRBV5-1
ASSFGTVNSPLH
>9|TRBJ2-2|TRBV6-5
ASTQAGELF
>15|TRBJ1-5|TRBV14
ASSQEPDSERGQPQH
>13|TRBJ2-5|TRBV6-5
ASSYQGPSQETQY
>13|TRBJ1-4|TRBV5-6
ASSYRGSKSEKLF
>12|TRBJ2-5|TRBV10-3
AISPRTGKETQY
>12|TRBJ1-5|TRBV9
ASSATSSNQPQH
>16|TRBJ2-3|TRBV18
ASSPPEERARRTDTQY
>10|TRBJ2-7|TRBV10-1
ASSPTGGQQY
>11|TRBJ2-7|TRBV5-1
ASSSGQGDEQY
>11|TRBJ2-7|TRBV6-1
ASSVPRGTEQY
>11|TRBJ2-7|TRBV11-2
ASSLEHSYEQY
>9|TRBJ1-5|TRBV28
ASSTYQPQH
>12|TRBJ1-5|TRBV19
ASSMGQGDQPQH
>13|TRBJ1-1|TRBV5-6
ASSLGGTGGPVAF
>17|TRBJ2-7|TRBV4-3
ASSPHLAGEPPGYYEQY
>11|TRBJ2-3|TRBV2
ASSIRTGDTQY
>10|TRBJ1-2|TRBV28
ASSLYRDGMC
>12|TRBJ1-4|TRBV7-9
ASSLTGEVEKLF
>10|TRBJ2-5|TRBV5-4
ASSLPPETQY
>14|TRBJ2-3|TRBV18
ASSRMTGDPPDTQY
>15|-|TRBV6-1
ASSEAWGAGGLYEQY
>13|TRBJ1-4|TRBV5-7
ASSLGDRANEKLF
>11|TRBJ2-7|TRBV6-1
ASSPTGTYEQY
>14|TRBJ1-2|TRBV28
ASSLSWWGTGDGYT
>13|TRBJ1-2|TRBV6-1
ASSEARGGSSGYT
>12|TRBJ2-7|TRBV2
ASRGSGTGGEQY
>14|TRBJ2-1|TRBV5-6
ASSLMLAGSYNEQF
>13|TRBJ2-5|TRBV10-2
ASSEDLTGVGTQY
>12|TRBJ2-7|TRBV7-2
ASSSGTVTYEQY
>14|TRBJ2-1|TRBV7-2
ASSHTGQGADNEQF
>13|TRBJ2-7|TRBV10-3
AIRGGVAGVYEQY
>14|TRBJ2-1|TRBV9
ASSVWAGASYNEQF
>13|TRBJ2-7|TRBV6-6
ASRIAGEGNYEQY
>14|TRBJ2-6|TRBV19
ASSLTGGAGANVLT
>12|TRBJ2-2|TRBV5-1
ASSMGSLTGELF
>11|TRBJ2-1|TRBV9
ASSVAMGLGQF
>10|TRBJ2-7|TRBV7-9
ASSPLAYEQY
>13|TRBJ2-3|TRBV5-1
ASSLDGGATDTQY